A selection of T cell receptor beta chains follows, all from one sample in a study of blood T cell repertoires in COVID-19. Assay used: immunoSEQ multiplex PCR; TCRdb lists only in-frame clones, some missing. The data show 37,000 or so clones, around 81% seen once. Sequences were obtained from peripheral blood. These receptors were taken from a human donor in a cohort sampled during active COVID-19. Each CDR3 is given with its conserved first and last residue. Rows give clone size only sometimes, using once, few, many, or a class for an expanded clone.

V | size | CDR3
TRBV7-3 | NA | CASSLNRDGYTF
TRBV6-5 | NA | CASGGGYGYTF
TRBV9 | NA | CASSVEGQNYGYTF
TRBV7-2 | NA | CASSSRQGNYGYTF
TRBV6-6 | NA | CASSGQPYEQYF
TRBV4-3 | NA | CASSQQRGGADTQYF
TRBV5-1 | once | CASSSQPQGGGIDIQYF
TRBV3-1/TRBV3-2 | NA | CASSPRLGWEGSQPQHF
TRBV11-2 | NA | CASSPDISYGYTF
TRBV30 | NA | CAWSVGGEERTQYF
TRBV10-3 | NA | CAILNRDRDTEAFF
TRBV18 | NA | CASSPGQGIWEQYF
TRBV19 | NA | CASNDRGNYGYTF
TRBV14 | NA | CASSPVGGLVRNEQFF
TRBV9 | NA | CASSVASGPQHF
TRBV14 | NA | CASSQDGGGTEAFF
TRBV27 | NA | CASSLLAGLNTQYF
TRBV4-3 | NA | CASQPGVGKTEAFF
TRBV7-8 | NA | CASSSTDRGRTEAFF
TRBV7-9 | NA | CASSLRTGLTTEQYF
TRBV5-1 | once | CASSLEVRSGGYTF
TRBV29-1 | NA | CSVGAGGLNTEAFF
TRBV30 | NA | CAWSRTGRNGNTIYF
TRBV4-3 | few | CASSQEVAGGHYGYTF
TRBV6-1 | once | CASSDLRGTQETQYF
TRBV5-6 | NA | CASSLVLAGTDTQYF
TRBV6-1 | NA | CASSDLLGGVRDTQYF
TRBV11-3 | NA | CASSSGQGDTGELFF